The present TCR beta chain was sequenced within a study of Tregs in tolerant kidney transplant recipients. Points from the study as a whole: Donor-specific Treg expansion exceeded global Treg expansion in tolerant patients, suggesting antigen drive. Tregs expanded with activated donor B cells seemed most donor-specific.

The repertoire was sequenced with immunoSEQ multiplex PCR; TCRdb's copy has only in-frame clones and lacks some. The sample table sets out approximately 30,000 clones. Unstimulated Tregs (CD4+CD25+CD127-) and CD4+CD25- non-Tregs were sorted from PBMCs. To note about this clone: What it binds is not known.

The sample was CD8+ T cells from blood, taken before the transplant. The clonotype was recovered from a human donor who received a combined kidney and bone marrow transplant.

Incomplete CDR3 DNA: TGTGCCTGGAGTGGGGGACAGCACTCCTACGAG. It specifies CAWSGGQHSYE. The complete CDR3 reads CAWSGGQHSYEQYF. The V and J genes are TRBV30 and TRBJ2-7, with 7 positions matching TRBD1. The observed sequence ends 3 residues before the CDR3 terminus, with the missing tail filled in from the germline J gene. V shed 1 base and J 0 bases; nucleotides not matched to a gene: 3. The CDR3 has 14 amino acids. Germline values: CDR1 GTSNPN, CDR2 SVGIG (reference sequence). The variable domain in full, completed from reference TRBV30 and TRBJ2-7, reads SQTIHQWPATLVQPVGSPLSLECTVEGTSNPNLYWYRQAAGRGLQLLFYSVGIGQISSEVPQNLSASRPQDRQFILSSKKLLLSDSGFYLCAWSGGQHSYEQYFGPGTRLTVT.